Following are 10 T cell receptor beta chains from one sample sequenced in a study of blood T cell repertoires in COVID-19. Data came from immunoSEQ multiplex PCR; TCRdb stores just in-frame clones and leaves some out. The profile shows tens of thousands of clones, 83% of them singletons. What was sequenced was peripheral blood. The receptors here all came from a human donor in a cohort sampled during active COVID-19.

This chain connects TRBV15 to TRBJ2-7; 8 bases match TRBD1. J was trimmed by 6 bases and V by 1 base; bases with no gene match: 5. This CDR3 spans 14 amino acids. Germline lookup yields CDR1 LNHNV and CDR2 YYDKDF (reference sequence). This CDR3 is CATSRGTGFGEQYF. Written as DNA, the CDR3 is TGTGCCACCAGCAGAGGGACAGGGTTTGGCGAGCAGTACTTC.

V is TRBV11-1 and J is TRBJ1-4, with D perhaps matching TRBD1 (6 bases). Looked up from germline, CDR1 is SGHAT and CDR2 is FQDESV (reference sequence). The CDR3 is 15 amino acids. Trimming pared 1 base from V and 6 bases from J, leaving 12 bases between. The CDR3 here is CASSLEAGEHEKLFF. In nucleotides, the CDR3 is TGTGCCAGCAGCTTAGAGGCAGGGGAGCATGAAAAACTGTTTTTT.

The chain joins TRBV10-3 to TRBJ1-3, with D uncertain. The CDR3 covers 13 residues. Germline V CDR1 and CDR2: ENHRY, SYGVKD. V shed 0 bases and J shed 5 bases, with 5 bases lying between them. The CDR3 sequence is CAISESVRNTIYF. CDR3 nucleotides: TGTGCCATCAGTGAGTCTGTCAGAAACACCATATATTTT.

The chain's CDR3 is CATPLQETQYF. The CDR3 DNA follows: TGTGCCACCCCGTTACAAGAGACCCAGTACTTC. The chain is built from TRBV2 and TRBJ2-5; D ambiguous. V lost 10 bases and J lost 2, with 8 bases in between. This CDR3 is 11 amino acids long. CDR1 is SNHLY, CDR2 FYNNEI, per germline. Filled out from reference TRBV2 and TRBJ2-5, the complete variable domain reads EPEVTQTPSHQVTQMGQEVILRCVPISNHLYFYWYRQILGQKVEFLVSFYNNEISEKSEIFDDQFSVERPDGSNFTLKIRSTKLEDSAMYFCATPLQETQYFGPGTRLLVL.

This chain links TRBV19 with TRBJ1-5; perhaps TRBD1 as D (6 bases). The V end lost 1 base, the J end lost 0 bases, and 16 bases lay between the germline ends. This CDR3 spans 18 amino acids. Germline V lookup: CDR1 LNHDA, CDR2 SQIVND (reference sequence). The CDR3 sequence is CASSIGPGQLDSNQPQHF. The CDR3 DNA reads as TGTGCCAGTAGTATAGGCCCAGGACAGCTGGATAGCAATCAGCCCCAGCATTTT.

This clone showed up just a few times. DNA of the CDR3: TGTGCCAGCAGTGGAGCAGGGGTTCAGCCCCAGCATTTT. This gives the protein CASSGAGVQPQHF. This chain links TRBV2 with TRBJ1-5; tentatively, D is TRBD1 (6 bases). With 4 bases removed from V and 6 bases from J, the gap between germline ends came to 10 bases. This CDR3 region has 13 residues. CDR1 SNHLY and CDR2 FYNNEI come from the germline V gene.

The chain recombines TRBV5-1 with TRBJ2-7, with 11 bases aligning to TRBD2. CDR3 length: 14 amino acids. Unmatched junction bases numbered 1, after V lost 3 bases and J lost 2 bases. The germline V gene encodes CDR1 SGHRS and CDR2 YFSETQ. CDR3 sequence (DNA): TGCGCCAGCAGCTCGGGACTAGCGGCCTACGAGCAGTACTTC. Its translation is CASSSGLAAYEQYF.

The J gene is TRBJ1-5, the V gene TRBV6-5; 10 nucleotides line up with TRBD1. This CDR3 region has 15 residues. Germline trimming cut 6 bases from V and 5 bases from J; bases unmatched to any gene: 7. Germline V gives CDR1 MNHEY, CDR2 SVGAGI. This CDR3 reads CASSRQGADDQPQHF. CDR3 nucleotide sequence: TGTGCCAGCAGCCGACAGGGGGCCGATGATCAGCCCCAGCATTTT.

This clone was seen ten or more times. This rearrangement joins TRBV7-9 to TRBJ1-1, with D uncertain. V dropped 1 base and J dropped 4 bases, with 7 bases sitting between them. CDR1 and CDR2 (germline): SEHNR, FQNEAQ (reference sequence). The CDR3 is 13 amino acids. The CDR3 nucleotides are TGTGCCAGCAGCTTAGTTGCGGTCACTGAAGCTTTCTTT. This codes for CASSLVAVTEAFF.

The V and J genes are TRBV7-9 and TRBJ1-4; D remains ambiguous. From germline, CDR1 is SEHNR and CDR2 FQNEAQ (reference sequence). V lost 2 bases and J lost 8, with 12 bases in between. The CDR3 spans 14 residues. In nucleotides, the CDR3 is TGTGCCAGCAGCTTAACTTCCGGGAAAGAAAAACTGTTTTTT. This sequence encodes CASSLTSGKEKLFF.